This is a list of T cell receptor beta chains from one sample in a study of control samples from healthy donors and cancer patients. Produced via immunoSEQ multiplex PCR; TCRdb's table is partial and in-frame only. The sample contains about 17,000 clones, 85% to 90% of which appear only once. Sequencing was carried out using PBMCs. These receptor sequences come from a man in his 60s with head and neck cancer. CDR3s include the opening cysteine and the closing phenylalanine or tryptophan. The order of the fields is D gene, V gene, clone size, J gene, CDR3 protein, CDR3 DNA. D genes are given only for firm matches. Clone size is stated in some rows and not others, as once, few, many or a class when expanded.

TRBD1	TRBV3-1/TRBV3-2	NA	TRBJ1-1	CASSPRDRGWTEAFF	TGTGCCAGCAGTCCCCGGGACAGGGGATGGACTGAAGCTTTCTTT
TRBD1	TRBV14	NA	TRBJ2-7	CASSHPGTGRLEQYF	TGTGCCAGCAGCCATCCCGGGACAGGGCGCTTAGAGCAGTACTTC
NA	TRBV3-1/TRBV3-2	NA	TRBJ1-3	CASSSMPSGNTIYF	TGTGCCAGCAGCTCCATGCCCTCTGGAAACACCATATATTTT
NA	TRBV9	once	TRBJ1-4	CASSDRQDRNEKLFF	TGTGCCAGCAGCGATAGACAGGACCGAAATGAAAAACTGTTTTTT
TRBD1	TRBV6-5	NA	TRBJ1-4	CASSTGTGNEKLFF	TGTGCCAGCTCTACCGGGACAGGCAATGAAAAACTGTTTTTT
NA	TRBV5-8	NA	TRBJ1-1	CASSYTSWGTEAFF	TGTGCCAGCAGCTATACTAGCTGGGGCACTGAAGCTTTCTTT
TRBD2	TRBV6-5	NA	TRBJ2-3	CASRQTSVASDTQYF	TGTGCCAGCAGACAGACTAGCGTAGCATCAGATACGCAGTATTTT
TRBD1	TRBV6-4	NA	TRBJ2-1	CASPEPRQGVHEQFF	TGTGCCAGCCCCGAACCTAGACAGGGGGTCCATGAGCAGTTCTTC
NA	TRBV19	NA	TRBJ1-3	CTSRSAGNTIYF	TGTACCAGTAGAAGTGCTGGAAACACCATATATTTT
NA	TRBV6-1	NA	TRBJ1-2	CASSEGGYGYTF	TGTGCCAGCAGTGAGGGTGGATATGGCTACACCTTC
TRBD1	TRBV18	NA	TRBJ1-5	CASSRGQGGYGNQPQHF	TGTGCCAGCTCACGAGGACAGGGAGGGTATGGTAATCAGCCCCAGCATTTT
TRBD1	TRBV7-6	once	TRBJ2-7	CASSRGTGVEQYF	TGTGCCAGCAGCCGTGGGACAGGGGTTGAGCAGTACTTC
NA	TRBV9	once	TRBJ1-1	CASSGRDGTSKMNTEAFF	TGTGCCAGCAGCGGACGAGATGGCACATCGAAAATGAACACTGAAGCTTTCTTT
NA	TRBV2	NA	TRBJ1-1	CASSLRTEAFF	TGTGCCAGCAGTCTAAGAACTGAAGCTTTCTTT
NA	TRBV7-8	NA	TRBJ1-2	CASQLYRDGYTF	TGTGCCAGCCAATTGTACAGAGATGGCTACACCTTC
NA	TRBV6-6	NA	TRBJ2-3	CASSYSGGGGSDTQYF	TGTGCCAGCAGTTACTCTGGTGGCGGGGGCTCAGATACGCAGTATTTT
NA	TRBV5-4	NA	TRBJ1-2	CASSSDWNGGYTF	TGTGCCAGCAGCAGTGATTGGAATGGGGGCTACACCTTC
NA	TRBV6-5	NA	TRBJ1-4	CASRPTDHREKLFF	TGTGCCAGCAGGCCGACAGACCATAGGGAAAAACTGTTTTTT
NA	TRBV5-6	NA	TRBJ2-1	CASSPGVGEQFF	TGTGCCAGCAGCCCGGGGGTCGGTGAGCAGTTCTTC
TRBD2	TRBV14	NA	TRBJ2-1	CASSLLAGAYNEQFF	TGTGCCAGCAGCCTACTAGCGGGGGCCTACAATGAGCAGTTCTTC
NA	TRBV19	NA	TRBJ1-5	CASSFDSYQPQHF	TGTGCCAGTAGTTTTGACAGCTATCAGCCCCAGCATTTT
TRBD2	TRBV18	NA	TRBJ2-5	CASSPESSGVFGTQYF	TGTGCCAGCTCACCGGAGAGTAGCGGGGTGTTCGGGACCCAGTACTTC
NA	TRBV6-5	NA	TRBJ1-2	CASSPRQKLYGYTF	TGTGCCAGCAGTCCACGACAGAAACTCTATGGCTACACCTTC
NA	TRBV4-2	NA	TRBJ1-1	CASSQGRENTEAFF	TGTGCCAGCAGCCAAGGCCGAGAGAACACTGAAGCTTTCTTT
TRBD2	TRBV4-2	NA	TRBJ2-7	CASSQGDGRGDEQYF	TGTGCCAGCAGCCAGGGGGATGGGAGGGGTGACGAGCAGTACTTC
TRBD1	TRBV2	NA	TRBJ2-5	CASSGGTGIQETQYF	TGTGCCAGCAGTGGGGGGACAGGTATTCAAGAGACCCAGTACTTC
TRBD1	TRBV5-6	NA	TRBJ1-6	CASSSDRGDSPLHF	TGTGCCAGCAGCTCGGACAGGGGGGATTCACCCCTCCACTTT
NA	TRBV10-3	NA	TRBJ2-3	CAISSTASADTQYF	TGTGCCATCAGTTCGACGGCTAGTGCGGATACGCAGTATTTT
TRBD1	TRBV27	NA	TRBJ2-3	CASSLLGQGSSGGTDTQYF	TGTGCCAGCAGTTTATTGGGACAGGGGTCCTCGGGGGGCACAGATACGCAGTATTTT
NA	TRBV12-5	NA	TRBJ2-7	CASGLSGDDEQYF	TGTGCTAGTGGTTTGTCAGGGGACGACGAGCAGTACTTC
NA	TRBV7-6	NA	TRBJ2-6	CASSPAPEGSSGANVLTF	TGTGCCAGCAGCCCAGCGCCGGAGGGCTCCTCTGGGGCCAACGTCCTGACTTTC
NA	TRBV2	NA	TRBJ1-6	CASSDERGMGLDSPLHF	TGTGCCAGCAGTGACGAGAGGGGGATGGGTTTGGATTCACCCCTCCACTTT
NA	TRBV19	NA	TRBJ2-7	CASSRTGIIYEQYF	TGTGCCAGTAGTAGGACTGGGATCATCTACGAGCAGTACTTC
NA	TRBV6-1	NA	TRBJ1-5	CASSDLRGGGPQHF	TGTGCCAGCAGTGACCTCCGGGGTGGAGGACCCCAGCATTTT
TRBD1	TRBV7-2	NA	TRBJ1-6	CASSPGTGASPLHF	TGTGCCAGCAGCCCCGGGACAGGGGCATCACCCCTCCACTTT
TRBD1	TRBV5-6	once	TRBJ2-5	CASSPDRLETQYF	TGTGCCAGCAGCCCGGACAGGTTGGAGACCCAGTACTTC
NA	TRBV19	NA	TRBJ2-1	CASGMGPGEQFF	TGTGCCAGTGGAATGGGGCCTGGTGAGCAGTTCTTC
TRBD1	TRBV27	NA	TRBJ2-7	CASSPHLGTGNYEQYF	TGTGCCAGCAGTCCCCACTTAGGGACAGGGAACTACGAGCAGTACTTC
NA	TRBV7-8	NA	TRBJ2-1	CASAPRQGSEQFF	TGTGCCAGCGCCCCACGTCAGGGAAGTGAGCAGTTCTTC
NA	TRBV6-4	NA	TRBJ1-4	CASSDSPGGARRNEKLFF	TGTGCCAGCAGTGACTCTCCCGGGGGGGCCCGGCGAAATGAAAAACTGTTTTTT